This entry features one TCR beta chain sequence. What it binds is unknown. The entry originates in a study of cytomegalovirus exposure and HLA in healthy donors. Study-wide points: The study flagged some 180 TCR beta chains as cytomegalovirus-associated. In a later analysis, parvovirus B19, influenza, CMV and Epstein-Barr virus appeared linked to several top co-occurrence clusters.

The CDR3 extends over 14 amino acids. Trimming stripped 0 bases from V and 8 bases from J, with 13 bases between. Germline V gene data show CDR1 as KGHSH and CDR2 as LQKENI. This PCR relied on a set of 60 Vbeta primers and 13 Jbeta primers. Libraries were prepared by immunoSEQ multiplex PCR; TCRdb keeps only in-frame clonotypes and omits some of them. This sample has 90,000 to 120,000 clones, with 81% found just once. The chain has TRBV18 and TRBJ1-2; TRBD1 might be the D (6 bases). The receptor was derived from a young man in good health and CMV-seronegative. The sample was PBMCs. The CDR3 region is CASSPPQGSQGYTF. The DNA of the CDR3 is TGTGCCAGCTCACCACCACAGGGCTCGCAGGGCTACACCTTC. Full variable domain (remainder filled in from reference TRBV18 and TRBJ1-2): NAGVMQNPRHLVRRRGQEARLRCSPMKGHSHVYWYRQLPEEGLKFMVYLQKENIIDESGMPKERFSAEFPKEGPSILRIQQVVRGDSAAYFCASSPPQGSQGYTFGSGTRLTVV.